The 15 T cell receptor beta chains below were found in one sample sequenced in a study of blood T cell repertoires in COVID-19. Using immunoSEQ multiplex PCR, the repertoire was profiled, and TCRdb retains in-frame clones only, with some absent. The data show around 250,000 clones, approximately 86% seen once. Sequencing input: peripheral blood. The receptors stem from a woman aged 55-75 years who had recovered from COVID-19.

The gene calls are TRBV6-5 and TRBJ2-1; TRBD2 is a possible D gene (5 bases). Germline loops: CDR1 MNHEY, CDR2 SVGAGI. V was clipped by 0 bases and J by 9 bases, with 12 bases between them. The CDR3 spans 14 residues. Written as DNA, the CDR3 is TGTGCCAGCAGTTACTCGATTGGGAGAGTTGAGCAGTTCTTC. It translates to CASSYSIGRVEQFF.

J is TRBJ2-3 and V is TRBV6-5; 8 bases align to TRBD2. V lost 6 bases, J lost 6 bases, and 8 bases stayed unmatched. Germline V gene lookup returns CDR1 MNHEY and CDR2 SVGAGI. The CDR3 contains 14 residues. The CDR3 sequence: CASSPGGAVDTQYF. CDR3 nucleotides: TGTGCCAGCAGCCCCGGGGGGGCTGTGGATACGCAGTATTTT.

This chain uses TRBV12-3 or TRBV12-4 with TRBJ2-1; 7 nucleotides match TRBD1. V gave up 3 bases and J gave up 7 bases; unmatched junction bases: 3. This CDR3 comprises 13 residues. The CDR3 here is CASSLDRMNEQFF. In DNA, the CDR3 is TGTGCCAGCAGTTTGGACAGGATGAATGAGCAGTTCTTC.

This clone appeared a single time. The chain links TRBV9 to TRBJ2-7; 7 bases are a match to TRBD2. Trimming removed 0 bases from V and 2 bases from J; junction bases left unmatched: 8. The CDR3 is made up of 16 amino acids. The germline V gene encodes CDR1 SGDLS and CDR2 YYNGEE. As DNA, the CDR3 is TGTGCCAGCAGCGTAGGGGGCCGGGGACTAACCTACGAGCAGTACTTC. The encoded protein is CASSVGGRGLTYEQYF.

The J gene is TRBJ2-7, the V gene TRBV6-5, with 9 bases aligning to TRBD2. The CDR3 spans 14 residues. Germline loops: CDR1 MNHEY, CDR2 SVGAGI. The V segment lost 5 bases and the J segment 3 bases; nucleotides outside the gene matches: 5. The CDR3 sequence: CASSLSGGGYEQYF. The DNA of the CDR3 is TGTGCCAGCAGTCTTAGCGGGGGTGGCTACGAGCAGTACTTC.

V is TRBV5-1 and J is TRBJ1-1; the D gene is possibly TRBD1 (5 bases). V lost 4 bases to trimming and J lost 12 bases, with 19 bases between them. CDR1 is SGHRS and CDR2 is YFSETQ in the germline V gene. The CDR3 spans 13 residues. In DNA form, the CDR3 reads TGCGCCAGCAGCGGGGGGGGTCCCCCTGTGTCTTTCTTT. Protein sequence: CASSGGGPPVSFF.

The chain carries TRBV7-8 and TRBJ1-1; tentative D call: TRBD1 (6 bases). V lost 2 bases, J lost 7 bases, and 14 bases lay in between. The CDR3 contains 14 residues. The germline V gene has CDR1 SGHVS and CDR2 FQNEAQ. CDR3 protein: CASSLTIGQHEAFF. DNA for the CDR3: TGTGCCAGCAGCTTAACGATCGGACAGCATGAAGCTTTCTTT.

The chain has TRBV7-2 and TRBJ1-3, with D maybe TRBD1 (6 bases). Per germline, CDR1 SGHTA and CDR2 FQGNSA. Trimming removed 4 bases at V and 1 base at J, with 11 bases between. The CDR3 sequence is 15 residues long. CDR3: CASSSRTVSGNTIYF. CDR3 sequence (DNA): TGTGCCAGCAGCTCACGGACAGTTTCTGGAAACACCATATATTTT.

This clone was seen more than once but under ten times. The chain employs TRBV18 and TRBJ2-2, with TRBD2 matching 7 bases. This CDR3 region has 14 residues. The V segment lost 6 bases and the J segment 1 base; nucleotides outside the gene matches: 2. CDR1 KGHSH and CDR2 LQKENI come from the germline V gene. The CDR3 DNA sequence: TGTGCCAGCTCTGAGCGGGGGAACACCGGGGAGCTGTTTTTT. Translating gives CASSERGNTGELFF.

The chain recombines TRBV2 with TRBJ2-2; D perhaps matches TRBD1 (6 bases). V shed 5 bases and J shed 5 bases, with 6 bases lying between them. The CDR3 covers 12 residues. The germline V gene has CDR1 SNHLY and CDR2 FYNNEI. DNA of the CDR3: TGTGCCAGCAGTACAGGGACCGGGGAGCTGTTTTTT. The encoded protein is CASSTGTGELFF.

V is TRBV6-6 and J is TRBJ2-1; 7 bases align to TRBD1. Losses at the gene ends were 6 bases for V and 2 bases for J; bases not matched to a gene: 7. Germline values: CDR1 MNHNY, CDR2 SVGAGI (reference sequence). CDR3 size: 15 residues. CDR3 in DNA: TGTGCCAGCAGCTTGGCCCAGGGGGCCTACAATGAGCAGTTCTTC. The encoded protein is CASSLAQGAYNEQFF.

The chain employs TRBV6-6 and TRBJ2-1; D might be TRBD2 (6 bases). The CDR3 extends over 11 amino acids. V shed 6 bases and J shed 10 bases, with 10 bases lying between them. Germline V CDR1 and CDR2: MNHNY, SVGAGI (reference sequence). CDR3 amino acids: CASRWGEEQFF. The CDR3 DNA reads TGTGCCAGCAGGTGGGGGGAGGAGCAGTTCTTC.

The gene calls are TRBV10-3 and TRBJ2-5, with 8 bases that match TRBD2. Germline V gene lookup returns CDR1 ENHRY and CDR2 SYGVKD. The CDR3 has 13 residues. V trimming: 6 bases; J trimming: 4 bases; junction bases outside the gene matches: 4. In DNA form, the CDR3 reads TGTGCCATCAGAGGCAGCGGGGGAGAGACCCAGTACTTC. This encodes CAIRGSGGETQYF.

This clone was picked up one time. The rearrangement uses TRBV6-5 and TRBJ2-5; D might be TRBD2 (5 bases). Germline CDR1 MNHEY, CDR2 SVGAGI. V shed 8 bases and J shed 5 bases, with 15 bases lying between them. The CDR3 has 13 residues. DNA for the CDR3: TGTGCCAGCGGCGTCGTGGGCGGGGAGACCCAGTACTTC. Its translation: CASGVVGGETQYF.

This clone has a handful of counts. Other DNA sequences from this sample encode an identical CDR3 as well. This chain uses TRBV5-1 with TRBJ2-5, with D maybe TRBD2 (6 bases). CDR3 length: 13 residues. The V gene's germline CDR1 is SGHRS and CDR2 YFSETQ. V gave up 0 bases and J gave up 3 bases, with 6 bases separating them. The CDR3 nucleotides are TGCGCCAGCAGCTTGGGCGGGGAAGAGACCCAGTACTTC. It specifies CASSLGGEETQYF.